This T cell receptor beta chain emerged from a study of control samples from healthy donors and cancer patients. Germline values: CDR1 SGDLS, CDR2 YYNGEE. V was pared by 3 bases and J by 8 bases, with 25 bases between. The CDR3 is made up of 17 amino acids. The protocol was immunoSEQ multiplex PCR, while the TCRdb copy is restricted to in-frame clones and leaves out a portion. The top ten hold under 2% of the sample, which has 120,000 or so clones, roughly 91% seen once. The sequencing sample was made of PBMCs. The sequence was collected from a man over 45 with head and neck cancer. The chain couples TRBV9 to TRBJ2-3, with a tentative D call TRBD1 (8 bases). Here the CDR3 reads CASSASGGTGLYGTQYF. The CDR3 nucleotides read TGTGCCAGCAGCGCTTCCGGGGGGACAGGCCTTTATGGTACGCAGTATTTT. Complete variable domain (other parts from reference TRBV9 and TRBJ2-3): DSGVTQTPKHLITATGQRVTLRCSPRSGDLSVYWYQQSLDQGLQFLIQYYNGEERAKGNILERFSAQQFPDLHSELNLSSLELGDSALYFCASSASGGTGLYGTQYFGPGTRLTVL.